The 15 T cell receptor beta chains given below trace back to one sample, sequenced in a study of T cells in Graves' hyperthyroidism and ophthalmopathy. Amplification of TCR beta CDR3 regions was performed using RNA transcripts as template. First-round RT-PCR of the TCR CDR3 relied on the HTBI primer set. MiXCR, applied by TCRdb to the multiplex PCR reads, yields one record per CDR3 protein. The sample comprises approximately 560,000 distinct CDR3 sequences, around a sixth of which are singletons, and 6.5% to 8% rests with the top ten. The sample consisted of blood. These TCRs come from a woman under 40 with Graves' hyperthyroidism.

This clonotype appeared many times. The chain couples TRBV18 to TRBJ1-5; D uncertain. Germline CDR1 reads KGHSH; CDR2 reads LQKENI. The V end lost 3 bases, the J end lost 2 bases, and 14 bases lay between the germline ends. The CDR3 is 16 amino acids. CDR3: CASSPQELKGNQPQHF. The CDR3 DNA follows: TGTGCCAGCTCACCCCAGGAATTGAAGGGCAATCAGCCCCAGCATTTT. The variable domain in full, with the rest retrieved from reference TRBV18 and TRBJ1-5, is NAGVMQNPRHLVRRRGQEARLRCSPMKGHSHVYWYRQLPEEGLKFMVYLQKENIIDESGMPKERFSAEFPKEGPSILRIQQVVRGDSAAYFCASSPQELKGNQPQHFGDGTRLSIL.

This clonotype was counted only a few times. The V call is TRBV20-1, the J call TRBJ1-5; D perhaps matches TRBD1 (6 bases). Deletions cut 4 bases from V and 5 bases from J, with 18 bases between. CDR1 and CDR2 (germline): DFQATT, SNEGSKA (reference sequence). This CDR3 region has 15 residues. The CDR3 region is CSATLPDSKDQPQHF. The CDR3 region has the DNA TGCAGTGCTACCCTCCCGGACAGCAAAGATCAGCCCCAGCATTTT.

This clonotype showed up many times. Here the CDR3 reads CASSWPTVNTGELFF. In DNA, the CDR3 is TGCGCCAGCAGCTGGCCGACAGTAAACACCGGGGAGCTGTTTTTT. The chain carries TRBV5-1 and TRBJ2-2; tentatively, D is TRBD1 (5 bases). Per germline, CDR1 SGHRS and CDR2 YFSETQ. The CDR3 covers 15 residues. Trimming took off 3 bases at V and 2 bases at J, with 11 bases between the two ends.

The chain couples TRBV2 to TRBJ2-3; D call uncertain. V gave up 2 bases and J gave up 6 bases, with 12 bases separating them. This CDR3 contains 14 residues. Germline V lookup: CDR1 SNHLY, CDR2 FYNNEI. CDR3 region: CASSERMGSDTQYF. The CDR3 nucleotides are TGTGCCAGCAGTGAAAGGATGGGGTCGGATACGCAGTATTTT.

Regarding this clonotype: A junction end diverges from the germline sequence, so it may reflect a read error. The CDR3 nucleotides are TGCAGTGCTAGGGCTAACAATGAAGCTTTCTTT. It is translated as CSARANNEAFF. The V and J genes are TRBV20-1 and TRBJ1-1; D unresolved. Per germline, CDR1 DFQATT and CDR2 SNEGSKA (reference sequence). The CDR3 totals 11 residues.

This clonotype was seen many times. The chain is built from TRBV7-9 and TRBJ2-1; 8 bases are a match to TRBD2. V lost 1 base and J lost 7; bases outside the gene matches: 9. This CDR3 region has 16 residues. Germline CDR1 and CDR2: SEHNR and FQNEAQ (reference sequence). CDR3 amino acids: CASSLVLRTSPNEQFF. As DNA, the CDR3 is TGTGCCAGCAGCTTAGTTTTGCGGACTAGCCCGAATGAGCAGTTCTTC.

This clonotype was counted at least ten times. This chain uses TRBV3-1 with TRBJ2-7; 10 bases are a match to TRBD1. With V trimmed by 2 bases and J by 2 bases, 3 bases remained unmatched. CDR3 length equals 15 residues. The germline gives CDR1 LGHDT, CDR2 YNNKEL (reference sequence). CDR3 loop: CASSQWTGGAYEQYF. CDR3 bases: TGTGCCAGCAGCCAATGGACAGGGGGGGCCTACGAGCAGTACTTC.

This clonotype is a singleton in its sample. A much more abundant neighbour one base away suggests this may be a read error. V usage is TRBV6-1 and J usage is TRBJ2-5, with D perhaps matching TRBD2 (5 bases). Germline V CDR1 and CDR2: MNHNS, SASEGT. The V gene lost 4 bases and the J gene lost 5 bases, with 11 bases spanning the gap. The CDR3 length is 13 residues. CDR3 bases: TGTGCCAGCAGTGGGAGGTGGGTGGAGACCCAGTACTTC. Translation gives CASSGRWVETQYF.

The rearrangement joins TRBV3-1 to TRBJ2-2; D is ambiguous. V was cut by 1 base and J by 3 bases, with 6 bases left in between. The CDR3 runs 14 residues. The germline V gene encodes CDR1 LGHDT and CDR2 YNNKEL (reference sequence). DNA for the CDR3: TGTGCCAGCAGCCAAGGACCTTACACCGGGGAGCTGTTTTTT. Translated, it gives CASSQGPYTGELFF. Looking up the rest from reference TRBV3-1 and TRBJ2-2 gives the full variable domain: DTAVSQTPKYLVTQMGNDKSIKCEQNLGHDTMYWYKQDSKKFLKIMFSYNNKELIINETVPNRFSPKSPDKAHLNLHINSLELGDSAVYFCASSQGPYTGELFFGEGSRLTVL.

The chain couples TRBV30 to TRBJ2-1; 10 bases align to TRBD2. The CDR3 covers 16 residues. Germline CDR1 reads GTSNPN; CDR2 reads SVGIG (reference sequence). With V trimmed by 2 bases and J by 10 bases, 14 bases remained unmatched. CDR3 loop: CAWSFFLAGERGEQFF. CDR3 nucleotides: TGTGCCTGGAGTTTTTTTCTAGCGGGAGAGCGGGGAGAGCAGTTCTTC.

The gene calls are TRBV28 and TRBJ1-1; the D gene is possibly TRBD1 (6 bases). Germline CDR1 MDHEN, CDR2 SYDVKM. The ends were cut back, 6 bases at V and 2 bases at J, with 10 bases in the middle. The CDR3 loop spans 13 amino acids. The CDR3 loop reads CASRSGTNTEAFF. In DNA form, the CDR3 reads TGTGCCAGCAGGTCCGGGACAAACACTGAAGCTTTCTTT.

This clonotype was seen ten or more times. The chain has TRBV6-2 or TRBV6-3 and TRBJ1-2, with TRBD1 identical over 9 bases. Germline V gives CDR1 MNHEY, CDR2 SVGEGT. V lost 0 bases to trimming and J lost 8 bases; unmatched junction nucleotides: 7. The CDR3 extends over 15 amino acids. The CDR3 nucleotides are TGTGCCAGCAGTTACTCGACAGGGGGGATCAGCGGCTACACCTTC. Amino acids: CASSYSTGGISGYTF.

This clonotype has more than one count but fewer than ten. A single base separates this from a much larger clone, so it may be a read error. V usage is TRBV20-1 and J usage is TRBJ1-4; no clear D. The germline gives CDR1 DFQATT, CDR2 SNEGSKA (reference sequence). This CDR3 region has 12 residues. V dropped 3 bases and J dropped 7 bases, with 9 bases sitting between them. The CDR3 region has the DNA TGCAGTGCTAGTCCCGGGATTGAAAAACTGTTTTTT. Protein sequence: CSASPGIEKLFF.

The chain carries TRBV7-9 and TRBJ2-1; D possibly corresponds to TRBD2 (6 bases). With 4 bases removed from V and 0 bases from J, the gap between germline ends came to 13 bases. This CDR3 comprises 16 residues. CDR1 is SEHNR and CDR2 is FQNEAQ in the germline V gene (reference sequence). In DNA, the CDR3 is TGTGCCAGCAGCTCGCCGGGGACTCCCTCCTACAATGAGCAGTTCTTC. Amino acid sequence: CASSSPGTPSYNEQFF. Full variable domain (missing parts from reference TRBV7-9 and TRBJ2-1): DTGVSQNPRHKITKRGQNVTFRCDPISEHNRLYWYRQTLGQGPEFLTYFQNEAQLEKSRLLSDRFSAERPKGSFSTLEIQRTEQGDSAMYLCASSSPGTPSYNEQFFGPGTRLTVL.

This clonotype was counted many times. The V gene is TRBV4-2, the J gene TRBJ2-1; 7 bases match TRBD2. Per germline, CDR1 LGHNA and CDR2 YNFKEQ. This CDR3 has 16 residues. J was trimmed by 9 bases and V by 1 base; bases with no gene match: 12. The CDR3 loop reads CASSQGVGGPIPEQFF. Here the CDR3 DNA reads TGTGCCAGCAGCCAAGGGGTGGGAGGGCCGATACCTGAGCAGTTCTTC.